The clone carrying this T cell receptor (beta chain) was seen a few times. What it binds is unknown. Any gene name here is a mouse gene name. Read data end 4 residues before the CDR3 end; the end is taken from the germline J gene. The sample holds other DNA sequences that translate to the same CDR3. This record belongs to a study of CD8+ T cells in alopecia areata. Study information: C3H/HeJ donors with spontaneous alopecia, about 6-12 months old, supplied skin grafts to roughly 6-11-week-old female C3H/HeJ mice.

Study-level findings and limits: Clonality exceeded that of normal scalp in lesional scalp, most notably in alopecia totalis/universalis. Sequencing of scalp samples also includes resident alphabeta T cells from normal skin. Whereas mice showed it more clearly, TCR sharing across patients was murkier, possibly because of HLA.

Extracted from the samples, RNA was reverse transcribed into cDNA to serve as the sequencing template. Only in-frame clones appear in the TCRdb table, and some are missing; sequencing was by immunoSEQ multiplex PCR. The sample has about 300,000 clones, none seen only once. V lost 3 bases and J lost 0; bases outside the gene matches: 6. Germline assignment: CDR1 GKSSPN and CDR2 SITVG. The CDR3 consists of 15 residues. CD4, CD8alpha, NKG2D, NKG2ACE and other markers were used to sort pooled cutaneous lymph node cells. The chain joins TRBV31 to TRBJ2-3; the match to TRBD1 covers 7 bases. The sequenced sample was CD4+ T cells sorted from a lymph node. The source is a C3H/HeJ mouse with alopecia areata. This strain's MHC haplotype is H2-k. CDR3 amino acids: CAWSSGTASAETLYF. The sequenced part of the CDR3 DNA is TGTGCCTGGAGCTCCGGGACAGCTAGTGCAGAA.